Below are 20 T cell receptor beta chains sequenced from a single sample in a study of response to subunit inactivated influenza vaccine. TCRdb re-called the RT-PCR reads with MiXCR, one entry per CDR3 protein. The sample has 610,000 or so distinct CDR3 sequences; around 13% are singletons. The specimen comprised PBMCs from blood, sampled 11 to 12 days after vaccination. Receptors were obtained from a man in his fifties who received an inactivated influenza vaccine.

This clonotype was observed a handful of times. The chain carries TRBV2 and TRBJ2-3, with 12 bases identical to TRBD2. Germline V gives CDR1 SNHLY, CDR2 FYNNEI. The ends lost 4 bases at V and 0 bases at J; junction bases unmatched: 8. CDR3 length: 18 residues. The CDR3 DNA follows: TGTGCCAGCAGTGGTCCCGGGACTAGCGGGCCGAGCACAGATACGCAGTATTTT. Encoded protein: CASSGPGTSGPSTDTQYF.

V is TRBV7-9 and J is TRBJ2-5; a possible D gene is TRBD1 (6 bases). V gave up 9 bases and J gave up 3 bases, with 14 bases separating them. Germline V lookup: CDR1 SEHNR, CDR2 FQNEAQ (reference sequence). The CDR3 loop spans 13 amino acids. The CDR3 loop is CASSRGGKETQYF. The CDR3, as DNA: TGTGCCAGTTCTCGAGGGGGAAAAGAGACCCAGTACTTC.

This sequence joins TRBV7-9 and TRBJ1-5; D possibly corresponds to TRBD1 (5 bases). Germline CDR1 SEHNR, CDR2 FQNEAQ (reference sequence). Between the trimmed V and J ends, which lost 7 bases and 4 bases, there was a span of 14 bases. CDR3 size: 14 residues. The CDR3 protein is CASTFGGQNQPQHF. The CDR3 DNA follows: TGTGCCAGCACCTTTGGGGGTCAGAATCAGCCCCAGCATTTT. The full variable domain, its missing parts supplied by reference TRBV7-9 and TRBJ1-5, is DTGVSQNPRHKITKRGQNVTFRCDPISEHNRLYWYRQTLGQGPEFLTYFQNEAQLEKSRLLSDRFSAERPKGSFSTLEIQRTEQGDSAMYLCASTFGGQNQPQHFGDGTRLSIL.

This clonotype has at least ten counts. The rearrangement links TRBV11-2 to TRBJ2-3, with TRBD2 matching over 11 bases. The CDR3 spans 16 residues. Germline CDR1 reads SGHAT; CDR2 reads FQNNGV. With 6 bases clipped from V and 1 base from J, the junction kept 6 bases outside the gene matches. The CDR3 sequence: CASRPGTSGRTDTQYF. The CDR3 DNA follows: TGTGCCAGCAGACCCGGGACTAGCGGTCGCACAGATACGCAGTATTTT.

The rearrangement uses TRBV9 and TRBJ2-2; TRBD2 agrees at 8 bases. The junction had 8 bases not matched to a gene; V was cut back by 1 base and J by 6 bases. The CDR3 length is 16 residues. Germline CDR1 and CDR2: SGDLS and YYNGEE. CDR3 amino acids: CASSVFPGGGAGELFF. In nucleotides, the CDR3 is TGTGCCAGCAGCGTATTCCCGGGGGGGGGCGCCGGGGAGCTGTTTTTT.

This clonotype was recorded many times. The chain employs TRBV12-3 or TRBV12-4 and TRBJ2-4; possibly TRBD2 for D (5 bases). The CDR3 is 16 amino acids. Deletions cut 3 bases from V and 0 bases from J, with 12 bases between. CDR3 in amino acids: CASSFGGEAAKNIQYF. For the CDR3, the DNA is TGTGCCAGCAGTTTTGGAGGAGAAGCAGCCAAAAACATTCAGTACTTC.

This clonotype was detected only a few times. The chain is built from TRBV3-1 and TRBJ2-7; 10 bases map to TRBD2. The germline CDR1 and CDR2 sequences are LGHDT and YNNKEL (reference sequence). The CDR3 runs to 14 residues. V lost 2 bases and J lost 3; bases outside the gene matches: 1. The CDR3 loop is CASSQPSGGYEQYF. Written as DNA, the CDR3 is TGTGCCAGCAGCCAACCTAGCGGGGGCTACGAGCAGTACTTC.

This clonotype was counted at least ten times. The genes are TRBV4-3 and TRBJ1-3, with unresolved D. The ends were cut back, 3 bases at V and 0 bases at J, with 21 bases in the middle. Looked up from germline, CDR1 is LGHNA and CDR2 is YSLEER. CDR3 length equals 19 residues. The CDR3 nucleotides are TGCGCCAGCAGCCATTTTAGGTCTCGGCAGGACCACTCTGGAAACACCATATATTTT. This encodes CASSHFRSRQDHSGNTIYF.

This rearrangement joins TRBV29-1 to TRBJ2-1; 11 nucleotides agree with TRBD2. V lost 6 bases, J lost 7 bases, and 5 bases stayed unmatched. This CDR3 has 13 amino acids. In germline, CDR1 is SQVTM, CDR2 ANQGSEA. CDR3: CSVVASGGNEQFF. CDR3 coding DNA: TGCAGCGTGGTTGCTAGCGGGGGGAATGAGCAGTTCTTC.

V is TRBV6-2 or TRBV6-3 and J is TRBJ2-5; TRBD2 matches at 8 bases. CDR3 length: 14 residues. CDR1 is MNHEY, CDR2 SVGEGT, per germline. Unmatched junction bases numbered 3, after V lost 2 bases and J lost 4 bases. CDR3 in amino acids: CASSYAGGPETQYF. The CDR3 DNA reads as TGTGCCAGCAGTTACGCGGGGGGCCCAGAGACCCAGTACTTC.

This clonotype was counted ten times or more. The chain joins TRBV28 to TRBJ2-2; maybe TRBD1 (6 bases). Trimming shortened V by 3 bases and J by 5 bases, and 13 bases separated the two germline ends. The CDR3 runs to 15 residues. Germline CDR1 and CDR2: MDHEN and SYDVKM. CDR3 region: CASSFLTGGTGELFF. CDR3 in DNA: TGTGCCAGCAGTTTCCTGACAGGTGGAACCGGGGAGCTGTTTTTT.

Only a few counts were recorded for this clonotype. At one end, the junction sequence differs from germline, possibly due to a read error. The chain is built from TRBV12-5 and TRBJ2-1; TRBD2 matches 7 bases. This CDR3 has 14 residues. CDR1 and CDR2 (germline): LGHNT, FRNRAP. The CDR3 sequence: CASGLVLGGGNRLF. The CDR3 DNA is TGTGCTAGTGGTTTGGTACTTGGGGGGGGGAATCGCCTCTTC.

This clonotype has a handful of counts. CDR3: CASSSGGEGYTF. The CDR3, as DNA: TGCGCCAGCAGCTCAGGAGGGGAAGGCTACACCTTC. The chain is built from TRBV5-1 and TRBJ1-2; tentative D call: TRBD1 (5 bases). V shed 3 bases and J shed 8 bases, with 11 bases lying between them. CDR3 size: 12 residues. In germline, CDR1 is SGHRS, CDR2 YFSETQ. Full variable domain (remainder filled in from reference TRBV5-1 and TRBJ1-2): KAGVTQTPRYLIKTRGQQVTLSCSPISGHRSVSWYQQTPGQGLQFLFEYFSETQRNKGNFPGRFSGRQFSNSRSEMNVSTLELGDSALYLCASSSGGEGYTFGSGTRLTVV.

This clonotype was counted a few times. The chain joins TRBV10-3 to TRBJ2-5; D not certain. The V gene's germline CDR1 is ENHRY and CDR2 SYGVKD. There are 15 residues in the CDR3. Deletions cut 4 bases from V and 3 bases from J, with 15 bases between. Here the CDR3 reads CAISGGSQTKETQYF. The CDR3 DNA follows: TGTGCCATCAGTGGCGGTAGCCAGACGAAAGAGACCCAGTACTTC.

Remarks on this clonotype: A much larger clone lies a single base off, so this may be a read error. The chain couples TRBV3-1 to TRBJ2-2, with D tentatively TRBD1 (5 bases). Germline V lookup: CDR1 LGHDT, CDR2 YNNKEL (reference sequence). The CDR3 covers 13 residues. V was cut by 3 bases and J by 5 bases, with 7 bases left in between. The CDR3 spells CASSHKGTGELFF. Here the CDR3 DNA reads TGTGCCAGCAGCCATAAGGGGACCGGGGAGCTGTTTTTT.

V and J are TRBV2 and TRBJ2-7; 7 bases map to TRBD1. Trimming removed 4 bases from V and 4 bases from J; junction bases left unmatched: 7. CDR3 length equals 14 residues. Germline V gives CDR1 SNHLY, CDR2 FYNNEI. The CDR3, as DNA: TGTGCCAGCAGTGGGGACAGACTCTCGTACGAGCAGTACTTC. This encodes CASSGDRLSYEQYF.

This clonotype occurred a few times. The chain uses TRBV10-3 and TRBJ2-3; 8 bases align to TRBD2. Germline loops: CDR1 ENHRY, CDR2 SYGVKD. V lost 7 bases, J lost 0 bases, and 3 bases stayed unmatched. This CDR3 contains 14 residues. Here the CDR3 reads CAIKLAGSTDTQYF. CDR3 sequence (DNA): TGTGCCATCAAGTTAGCGGGGAGCACAGATACGCAGTATTTT.

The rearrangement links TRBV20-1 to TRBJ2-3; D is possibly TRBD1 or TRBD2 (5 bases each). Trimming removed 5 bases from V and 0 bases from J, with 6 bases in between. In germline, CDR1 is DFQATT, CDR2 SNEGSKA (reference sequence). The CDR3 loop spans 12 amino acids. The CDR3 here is CSAWGSTDTQYF. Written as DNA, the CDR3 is TGCAGTGCTTGGGGGAGCACAGATACGCAGTATTTT.

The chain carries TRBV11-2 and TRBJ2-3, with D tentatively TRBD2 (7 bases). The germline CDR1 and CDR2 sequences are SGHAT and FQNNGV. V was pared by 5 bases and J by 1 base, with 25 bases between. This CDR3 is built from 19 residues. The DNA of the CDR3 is TGTGCCAGCAGCCGAGGGCCTCCCCTGAGGCGGGGGCGCACAGATACGCAGTATTTT. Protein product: CASSRGPPLRRGRTDTQYF.

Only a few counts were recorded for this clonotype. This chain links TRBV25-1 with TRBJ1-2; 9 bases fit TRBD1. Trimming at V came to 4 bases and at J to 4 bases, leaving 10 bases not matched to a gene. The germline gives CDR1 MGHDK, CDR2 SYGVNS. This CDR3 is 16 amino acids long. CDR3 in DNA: TGTGCCAGCAGTGTGGTGGACAGGGGCTCTTCCTATGGCTACACCTTC. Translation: CASSVVDRGSSYGYTF.